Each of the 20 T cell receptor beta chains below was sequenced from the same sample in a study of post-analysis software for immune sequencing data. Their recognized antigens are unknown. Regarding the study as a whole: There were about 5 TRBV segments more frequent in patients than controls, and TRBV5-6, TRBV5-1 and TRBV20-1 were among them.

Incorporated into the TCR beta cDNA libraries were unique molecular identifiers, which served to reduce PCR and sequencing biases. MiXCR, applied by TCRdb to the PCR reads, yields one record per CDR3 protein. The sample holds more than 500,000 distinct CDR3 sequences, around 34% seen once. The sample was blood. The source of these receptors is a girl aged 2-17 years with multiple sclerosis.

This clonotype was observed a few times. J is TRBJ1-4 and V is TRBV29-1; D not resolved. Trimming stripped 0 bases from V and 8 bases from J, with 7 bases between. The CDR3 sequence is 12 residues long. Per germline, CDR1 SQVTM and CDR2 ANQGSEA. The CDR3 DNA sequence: TGCAGCGTTGAAGATCTTAGCGAAAAACTGTTTTTT. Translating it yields CSVEDLSEKLFF.

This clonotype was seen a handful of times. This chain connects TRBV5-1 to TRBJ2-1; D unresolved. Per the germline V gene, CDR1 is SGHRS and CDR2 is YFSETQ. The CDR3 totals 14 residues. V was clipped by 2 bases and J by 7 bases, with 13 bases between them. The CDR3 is CASSFALGSNEQFF. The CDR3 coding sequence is TGCGCCAGCAGCTTTGCCCTCGGCTCGAATGAGCAGTTCTTC. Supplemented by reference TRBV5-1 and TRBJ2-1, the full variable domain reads KAGVTQTPRYLIKTRGQQVTLSCSPISGHRSVSWYQQTPGQGLQFLFEYFSETQRNKGNFPGRFSGRQFSNSRSEMNVSTLELGDSALYLCASSFALGSNEQFFGPGTRLTVL.

In DNA form, the CDR3 reads TGTGCCAGCAGAGGACACTTACAAGAGACCCAGTACTTC. It is translated as CASRGHLQETQYF. This sequence joins TRBV2 and TRBJ2-5, with a possible D match to TRBD1 (5 bases). Germline loops: CDR1 SNHLY, CDR2 FYNNEI. This CDR3 comprises 13 residues. Between the trimmed V and J ends, which lost 6 bases and 2 bases, there was a span of 10 bases.

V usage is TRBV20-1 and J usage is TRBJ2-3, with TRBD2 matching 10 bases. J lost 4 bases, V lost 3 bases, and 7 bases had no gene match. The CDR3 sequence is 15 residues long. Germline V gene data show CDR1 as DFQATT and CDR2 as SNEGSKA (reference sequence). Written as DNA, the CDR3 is TGCAGTGCTAGCCCTAGCGGGGGTGTGGCAGATACGCAGTATTTT. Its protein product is CSASPSGGVADTQYF.

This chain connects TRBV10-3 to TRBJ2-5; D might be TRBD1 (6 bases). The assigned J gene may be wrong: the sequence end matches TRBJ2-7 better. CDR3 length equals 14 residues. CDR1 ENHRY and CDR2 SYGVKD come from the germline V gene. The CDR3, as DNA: TGTGCCATCAGTGAGTCGAATCAGGGGAGCGAGCAGTACTTC. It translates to CAISESNQGSEQYF.

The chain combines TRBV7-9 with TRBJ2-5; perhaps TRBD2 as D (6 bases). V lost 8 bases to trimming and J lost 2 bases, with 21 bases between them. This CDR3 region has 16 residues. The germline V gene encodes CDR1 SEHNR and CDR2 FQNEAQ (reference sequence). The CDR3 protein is CASCYHLGGGQETQYF. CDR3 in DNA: TGTGCCAGCTGCTACCATTTGGGGGGTGGGCAAGAGACCCAGTACTTC.

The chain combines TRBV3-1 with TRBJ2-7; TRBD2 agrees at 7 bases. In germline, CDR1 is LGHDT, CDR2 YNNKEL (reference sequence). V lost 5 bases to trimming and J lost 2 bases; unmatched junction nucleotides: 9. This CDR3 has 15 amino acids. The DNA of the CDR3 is TGTGCCAGCAGCGTAGGGGCGGGGGTAGCCTACGAGCAGTACTTC. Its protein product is CASSVGAGVAYEQYF.

This CDR3 reads CSVGGGQRSYGYTF. The CDR3 nucleotides read TGCAGCGTTGGGGGGGGGCAAAGGTCCTATGGCTACACCTTC. This chain connects TRBV29-1 to TRBJ1-2; a possible D gene is TRBD1 (6 bases). Trimming removed 4 bases from V and 4 bases from J, with 16 bases in between. The CDR3 contains 14 residues. Germline V CDR1 and CDR2: SQVTM, ANQGSEA.

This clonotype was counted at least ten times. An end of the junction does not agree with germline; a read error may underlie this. The CDR3: CASSPGSGANVLTF. The CDR3 nucleotides are TGTGCCAGCAGCCCGGGGTCTGGGGCCAACGTCCTGACTTTC. The chain has TRBV5-1 and TRBJ2-6, with a weak D call TRBD2 (5 bases). CDR3 length: 14 residues. CDR1 and CDR2 (germline): SGHRS, YFSETQ.

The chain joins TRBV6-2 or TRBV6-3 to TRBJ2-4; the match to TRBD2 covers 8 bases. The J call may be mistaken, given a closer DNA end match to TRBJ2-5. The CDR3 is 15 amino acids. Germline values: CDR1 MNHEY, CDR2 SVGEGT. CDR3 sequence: CASSYSGLGVETQYF. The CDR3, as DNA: TGTGCCAGCAGTTACTCGGGACTAGGGGTAGAGACCCAGTACTTC.

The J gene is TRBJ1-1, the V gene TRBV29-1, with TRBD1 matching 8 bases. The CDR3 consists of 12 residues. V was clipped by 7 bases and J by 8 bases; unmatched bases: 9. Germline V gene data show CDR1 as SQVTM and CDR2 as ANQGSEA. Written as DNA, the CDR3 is TGCAGCGCGCTCAGGGGGCAACACGAAGCTTTCTTT. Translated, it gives CSALRGQHEAFF.

In nucleotides, the CDR3 is TGCAGTGCTAGAGTACAAGCGGGGGGGCATTATGAGCAGTTCTTC. Residues: CSARVQAGGHYEQFF. The gene calls are TRBV20-1 and TRBJ2-1, with 10 bases matching TRBD2. Germline CDR1 and CDR2: DFQATT and SNEGSKA (reference sequence). After removal of 1 base from V and 8 bases from J, the junction contained 8 bases not matched to a gene. The CDR3 has 15 residues.

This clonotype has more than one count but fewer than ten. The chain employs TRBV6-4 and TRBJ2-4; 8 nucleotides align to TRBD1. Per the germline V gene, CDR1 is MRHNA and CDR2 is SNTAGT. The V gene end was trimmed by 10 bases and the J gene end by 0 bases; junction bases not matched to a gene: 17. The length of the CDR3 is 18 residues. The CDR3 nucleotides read TGTGCCATCAATCAACGGACAGGGCAGGGGTTAGCCAAAAACATTCAGTACTTC. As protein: CAINQRTGQGLAKNIQYF.

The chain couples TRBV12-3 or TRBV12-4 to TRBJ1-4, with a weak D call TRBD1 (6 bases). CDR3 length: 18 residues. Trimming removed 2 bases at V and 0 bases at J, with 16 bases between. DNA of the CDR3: TGTGCCAGCAGTTTACGGACAGCAGGATTTGCAACTAATGAAAAACTGTTTTTT. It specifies CASSLRTAGFATNEKLFF.

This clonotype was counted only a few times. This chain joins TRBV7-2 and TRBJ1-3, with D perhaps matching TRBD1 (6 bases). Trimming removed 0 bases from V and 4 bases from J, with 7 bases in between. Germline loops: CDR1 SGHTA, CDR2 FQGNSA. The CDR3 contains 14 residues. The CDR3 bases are TGTGCCAGCAGCTTAGCACAGGGAGGAAACACCATATATTTT. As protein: CASSLAQGGNTIYF. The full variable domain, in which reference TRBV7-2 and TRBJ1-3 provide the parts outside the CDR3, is GAGVSQSPSNKVTEKGKDVELRCDPISGHTALYWYRQSLGQGLEFLIYFQGNSAPDKSGLPSDRFSAERTGGSVSTLTIQRTQQEDSAVYLCASSLAQGGNTIYFGEGSWLTVV.

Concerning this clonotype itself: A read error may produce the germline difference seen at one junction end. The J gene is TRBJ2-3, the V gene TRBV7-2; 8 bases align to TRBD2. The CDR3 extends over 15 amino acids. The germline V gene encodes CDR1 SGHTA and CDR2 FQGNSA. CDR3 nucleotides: TGTGCCAACAGCTTGGACGGGGGGGCAGGAGATACGCAGTATTTT. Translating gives CANSLDGGAGDTQYF.

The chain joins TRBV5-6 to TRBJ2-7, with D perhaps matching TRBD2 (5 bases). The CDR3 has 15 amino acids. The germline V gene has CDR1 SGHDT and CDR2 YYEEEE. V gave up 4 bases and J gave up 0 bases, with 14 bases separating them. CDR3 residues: CASSPNPGSSYEQYF. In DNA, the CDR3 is TGTGCCAGCAGCCCAAACCCGGGGAGCTCCTACGAGCAGTACTTC.

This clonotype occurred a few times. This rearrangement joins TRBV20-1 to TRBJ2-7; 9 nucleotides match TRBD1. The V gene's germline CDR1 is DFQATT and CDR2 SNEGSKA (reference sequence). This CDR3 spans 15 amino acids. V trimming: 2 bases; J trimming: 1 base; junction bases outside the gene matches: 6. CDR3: CSARNQDRGSYEQYF. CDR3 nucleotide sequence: TGCAGTGCTAGAAATCAGGACAGGGGTTCCTACGAGCAGTACTTC.

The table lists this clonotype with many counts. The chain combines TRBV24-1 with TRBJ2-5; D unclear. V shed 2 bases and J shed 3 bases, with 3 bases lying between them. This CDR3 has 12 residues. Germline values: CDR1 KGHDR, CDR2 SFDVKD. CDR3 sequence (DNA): TGTGCCACCAGTGATTACAAAGAGACCCAGTACTTC. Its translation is CATSDYKETQYF.

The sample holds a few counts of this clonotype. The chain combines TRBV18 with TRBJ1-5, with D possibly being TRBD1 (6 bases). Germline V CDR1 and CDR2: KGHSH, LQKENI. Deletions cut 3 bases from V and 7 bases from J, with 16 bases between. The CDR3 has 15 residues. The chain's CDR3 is CASSPQGSRGQPQHF. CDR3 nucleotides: TGTGCCAGCTCACCGCAGGGGAGTAGAGGGCAGCCCCAGCATTTT.